Below, 24 T cell receptor beta chains from the same sample are listed, as sequenced in a study of CD8 T cells in ankylosing spondylitis (dated by TCRdb to about 2017). Library preparation employed 5' RACE. Sequenced using an Illumina HiSeq 2500. TCRdb took the public reads, trimmed them with fastp at Q25, ran MiXCR for clone calling and kept in-frame beta chains. Rows merge per CDR3 protein into single entries with the most common DNA and genes. In all, the sample holds around 250,000 distinct CDR3 sequences, and roughly 10% of those were seen once. The top ten clones comprise less than 8% of the sample. The sequencing input was blood, either unsorted or a sorted T cell fraction (not recorded which). These receptors were obtained from a male donor with ankylosing spondylitis or in good health (not recorded which).

This clonotype was detected ten times or more. The chain has TRBV2 and TRBJ2-1; TRBD1 matches 8 bases. The length of the CDR3 is 16 residues. The V gene end was trimmed by 7 bases and the J gene end by 2 bases; junction bases not matched to a gene: 10. The V gene's germline CDR1 is SNHLY and CDR2 FYNNEI. In DNA, the CDR3 is TGTGCCAGCAATCGTATTCCGGACAGGGCCTACAATGAGCAGTTCTTC. Translated: CASNRIPDRAYNEQFF. The complete variable domain, with remaining parts taken from reference TRBV2 and TRBJ2-1, reads EPEVTQTPSHQVTQMGQEVILRCVPISNHLYFYWYRQILGQKVEFLVSFYNNEISEKSEIFDDQFSVERPDGSNFTLKIRSTKLEDSAMYFCASNRIPDRAYNEQFFGPGTRLTVL.

The chain employs TRBV20-1 and TRBJ2-6; 7 bases fit TRBD1. Germline-derived CDR1 and CDR2 are DFQATT and SNEGSKA (reference sequence). This CDR3 has 19 amino acids. The CDR3 sequence: CWAPTQGSGTASGANVLTF. The CDR3 region has the DNA TGCTGGGCCCCTACACAGGGCTCCGGGACAGCCTCTGGGGCCAACGTCCTGACTTTC.

This clonotype was recorded many times. V and J are TRBV12-3 or TRBV12-4 and TRBJ2-1; 7 nucleotides agree with TRBD2. CDR3 length: 14 residues. V shed 4 bases and J 8 bases; nucleotides not matched to a gene: 8. The CDR3 region has the DNA TGTGCCAGCAGTTGGACTAGGGCTGAGGATGAGCAGTTCTTC. Translation: CASSWTRAEDEQFF.

The chain combines TRBV11-2 with TRBJ2-1; perhaps TRBD2 as D (5 bases). CDR3 length equals 13 residues. Trimming removed 1 base from V and 6 bases from J, with 7 bases in between. The germline V gene has CDR1 SGHAT and CDR2 FQNNGV. The CDR3 loop reads CASSLGGSNEQFF. CDR3 bases: TGTGCCAGCAGCTTAGGCGGGTCCAATGAGCAGTTCTTC. Full variable domain (missing parts from reference TRBV11-2 and TRBJ2-1): EAGVAQSPRYKIIEKRQSVAFWCNPISGHATLYWYQQILGQGPKLLIQFQNNGVVDDSQLPKDRFSAERLKGVDSTLKIQPAKLEDSAVYLCASSLGGSNEQFFGPGTRLTVL.

This clonotype turned up a few times. The CDR3 is CASSLSGATQETQYF. CDR3 DNA: TGTGCCAGCAGCTTATCGGGGGCTACACAAGAGACCCAGTACTTC. V usage is TRBV7-9 and J usage is TRBJ2-5; D may match TRBD1 or TRBD2 (6 bases each). The CDR3 loop spans 15 amino acids. Between the trimmed V and J ends, which lost 2 bases and 2 bases, there was a span of 12 bases. Germline lookup yields CDR1 SEHNR and CDR2 FQNEAQ (reference sequence).

J is TRBJ2-3 and V is TRBV6-5; 12 bases are a match to TRBD2. CDR1 MNHEY and CDR2 SVGAGI come from the germline V gene. J was trimmed by 3 bases and V by 4 bases; bases with no gene match: 5. This CDR3 region has 16 residues. The CDR3 loop is CASSSRTSGETDTQYF. The DNA for the CDR3 is TGTGCCAGCAGTTCACGGACTAGCGGGGAGACAGATACGCAGTATTTT.

This clonotype was picked up many times. J is TRBJ2-4 and V is TRBV28; no clear D. In germline, CDR1 is MDHEN, CDR2 SYDVKM. The CDR3 contains 15 residues. V shed 6 bases and J shed 2 bases, with 14 bases lying between them. This CDR3 is CASSPLDGTKNIQYF. The CDR3 nucleotides are TGTGCCAGCAGCCCTTTAGATGGAACCAAAAACATTCAGTACTTC.

This clonotype was seen ten or more times. The chain joins TRBV20-1 to TRBJ2-1, with D possibly matching TRBD1 (5 bases). This CDR3 is built from 13 residues. In germline, CDR1 is DFQATT, CDR2 SNEGSKA (reference sequence). Between the trimmed V and J ends, which lost 5 bases and 4 bases, there was a span of 12 bases. The CDR3 region has the DNA TGCAGTGCTGGGGCCAGCAGTTACAATGAGCAGTTCTTC. It translates to CSAGASSYNEQFF.

This clonotype has a count of ten or more. This rearrangement joins TRBV5-1 to TRBJ2-1; no firm D call. Trimming removed 4 bases from V and 7 bases from J, with 21 bases in between. This CDR3 contains 16 residues. From germline, CDR1 is SGHRS and CDR2 YFSETQ. CDR3 amino acids: CASSPSVPGLGNEQFF. For the CDR3, the DNA is TGCGCCAGCAGCCCGTCCGTACCGGGCCTCGGGAATGAGCAGTTCTTC. Complete variable domain (other parts from reference TRBV5-1 and TRBJ2-1): KAGVTQTPRYLIKTRGQQVTLSCSPISGHRSVSWYQQTPGQGLQFLFEYFSETQRNKGNFPGRFSGRQFSNSRSEMNVSTLELGDSALYLCASSPSVPGLGNEQFFGPGTRLTVL.

In DNA form, the CDR3 reads TGTGCCAGCAGCCAAAGGGGACGGCTGAACACTGAAGCTTTCTTT. Protein product: CASSQRGRLNTEAFF. J is TRBJ1-1 and V is TRBV14; maybe TRBD1 (5 bases). The CDR3 extends over 15 amino acids. V lost 2 bases, J lost 0 bases, and 10 bases lay in between. Looked up from germline, CDR1 is SGHDN and CDR2 is FVKESK.

This chain joins TRBV10-3 and TRBJ2-3; perhaps TRBD2 as D (6 bases). CDR1 ENHRY and CDR2 SYGVKD come from the germline V gene. V was clipped by 9 bases and J by 6 bases, with 13 bases between them. The CDR3 is 12 amino acids. CDR3 loop: CAISIGGDTQYF. The DNA of the CDR3 is TGTGCCATATCAATTGGAGGGGATACGCAGTATTTT.

The table lists this clonotype with a few counts. The genes are TRBV7-2 and TRBJ2-7; 13 bases are a match to TRBD2. Germline V gene lookup returns CDR1 SGHTA and CDR2 FQGNSA. V was pared by 8 bases and J by 4 bases, with 14 bases of the junction left unmatched. This CDR3 is built from 17 residues. The CDR3 loop is CASSSGLAGRSNYEQYF. The CDR3, as DNA: TGTGCCAGCTCGTCGGGACTAGCGGGACGGTCTAATTACGAGCAGTACTTC.

Ten or more counts support this clonotype. V gene TRBV5-6 combines with J gene TRBJ1-2; D may be TRBD1 (6 bases). Between the trimmed V and J ends, which lost 5 bases and 6 bases, there was a span of 17 bases. Germline lookup yields CDR1 SGHDT and CDR2 YYEEEE. This CDR3 comprises 14 residues. This CDR3 is CASSSSGDTHGYTF. For the CDR3, the DNA is TGTGCCAGCAGTTCGTCCGGGGACACCCATGGCTACACCTTC.

CDR3 protein: CSARGQAGEKLFF. In DNA form, the CDR3 reads TGCAGTGCTAGGGGGCAGGCCGGGGAAAAACTGTTTTTT. The chain uses TRBV20-1 and TRBJ1-4, with D perhaps TRBD1 (5 bases). The CDR3 has 13 residues. V lost 3 bases to trimming and J lost 8 bases, with 13 bases between them. Looked up from germline, CDR1 is DFQATT and CDR2 is SNEGSKA (reference sequence).

This clonotype was seen more than once but under ten times. The V call is TRBV3-1, the J call TRBJ2-1, with a possible D match to TRBD2 (5 bases). CDR1 is LGHDT and CDR2 is YNNKEL in the germline V gene (reference sequence). Trimming removed 2 bases from V and 5 bases from J, with 16 bases in between. CDR3 size: 16 residues. CDR3: CASSQQPGPGDNEQFF. CDR3 coding DNA: TGTGCCAGCAGCCAACAGCCGGGTCCCGGGGACAATGAGCAGTTCTTC.

There are many counts of this clonotype. The rearrangement joins TRBV9 to TRBJ2-7, with TRBD1 identical over 9 bases. There are 15 residues in the CDR3. The V gene end was trimmed by 3 bases and the J gene end by 0 bases; junction bases not matched to a gene: 4. Per germline, CDR1 SGDLS and CDR2 YYNGEE. This CDR3 reads CASSGDRASSYEQYF. CDR3 DNA sequence: TGTGCCAGCAGCGGGGACAGGGCCAGCTCCTACGAGCAGTACTTC.

This clonotype has only a few counts. The chain recombines TRBV29-1 with TRBJ2-2; a weak D match, TRBD1 (5 bases). Germline values: CDR1 SQVTM, CDR2 ANQGSEA. Trimming took 6 bases from V and 2 from J, leaving 19 bases between them. This CDR3 contains 16 residues. The DNA of the CDR3 is TGCAGCGTCGCTTGGGGCTGGGGCCAAAACACCGGGGAGCTGTTTTTT. Residues: CSVAWGWGQNTGELFF.

This clonotype was counted many times. This rearrangement joins TRBV3-1 to TRBJ2-7; maybe TRBD1 (6 bases). In germline, CDR1 is LGHDT, CDR2 YNNKEL (reference sequence). The CDR3 sequence is 15 residues long. V dropped 2 bases and J dropped 3 bases, with 14 bases sitting between them. The CDR3 region is CASSQRTDRVYEQYF. In DNA form, the CDR3 reads TGTGCCAGCAGCCAACGTACGGACAGAGTCTACGAGCAGTACTTC.

This clonotype was seen more than once but under ten times. The chain joins TRBV18 to TRBJ2-5; D ambiguous. The V gene's germline CDR1 is KGHSH and CDR2 LQKENI. Trimming pared 1 base from V and 4 bases from J, leaving 4 bases between. The CDR3 has 12 residues. The CDR3 loop reads CASSPLLETQYF. The CDR3 DNA follows: TGTGCCAGCTCACCACTCCTAGAGACCCAGTACTTC. Full variable domain (missing parts from reference TRBV18 and TRBJ2-5): NAGVMQNPRHLVRRRGQEARLRCSPMKGHSHVYWYRQLPEEGLKFMVYLQKENIIDESGMPKERFSAEFPKEGPSILRIQQVVRGDSAAYFCASSPLLETQYFGPGTRLLVL.

This clonotype was counted ten times or more. This rearrangement joins TRBV5-1 to TRBJ1-2; D remains ambiguous. Germline-derived CDR1 and CDR2 are SGHRS and YFSETQ. V was cut by 4 bases and J by 2 bases, with 9 bases left in between. The CDR3 is 13 amino acids. CDR3 protein: CASSPQENYGYTF. In DNA, the CDR3 is TGCGCCAGCAGCCCTCAGGAGAACTATGGCTACACCTTC.

This clonotype was observed many times. This chain joins TRBV20-1 and TRBJ2-2, with 10 positions matching TRBD1. Looked up from germline, CDR1 is DFQATT and CDR2 is SNEGSKA (reference sequence). The CDR3 contains 16 residues. V lost 2 bases, J lost 5 bases, and 8 bases stayed unmatched. The CDR3 region has the DNA TGCAGTGCTAGAACCACAGGACAGGGGGATACCGGGGAGCTGTTTTTT. Translation gives CSARTTGQGDTGELFF.

This clonotype came up a few times. V is TRBV28 and J is TRBJ1-6; D is perhaps TRBD1 (5 bases). Looked up from germline, CDR1 is MDHEN and CDR2 is SYDVKM. V was trimmed by 7 bases and J by 10 bases, leaving 20 bases between them. The CDR3 is 15 amino acids. CDR3 loop: CASNPIPGWDSPLHF. The CDR3 DNA is TGTGCCAGCAACCCGATACCCGGGTGGGACTCACCCCTCCACTTT.

J is TRBJ2-1 and V is TRBV11-2; D gene ambiguous. This CDR3 has 12 residues. Deletions cut 7 bases from V and 7 bases from J, with 11 bases between. Germline V gives CDR1 SGHAT, CDR2 FQNNGV. CDR3 bases: TGTGCCAGCACTGAAGAACGGAATGAGCAGTTCTTC. Translation gives CASTEERNEQFF.

This chain links TRBV2 with TRBJ2-2; possibly TRBD2 for D (6 bases). V was clipped by 8 bases and J by 7 bases, with 17 bases between them. This CDR3 comprises 14 residues. Germline V gene sequence: CDR1 SNHLY, CDR2 FYNNEI. The CDR3 loop reads CASFVRAGGGELFF. Here the CDR3 DNA reads TGTGCCAGCTTTGTCAGGGCCGGGGGCGGGGAGCTGTTTTTT.